This T cell receptor (beta chain) was captured by sequencing in a study of CD8+ T cells in alopecia areata. Study background: Tofacitinib administration to treated patients was oral, at 5 to 10 mg twice daily. General study results and limits: Although TCR sharing was seen in mice, sharing across patients was less clear, possibly for HLA-related reasons. The presence of one nonresponder keeps the tie between baseline CD8+ expansion and response uncertain. Scalp samples also contribute reads from the resident alphabeta T cells found in normal skin.

Sequencing used cDNA as its template, made by extracting RNA and reverse transcribing it. Using immunoSEQ multiplex PCR, the repertoire was profiled, and TCRdb retains in-frame clones only, with some absent. The repertoire holds 250,000 to 300,000 clones, with over 45% as singletons. The CDR3 contains 14 residues. Germline-derived CDR1 and CDR2 are SNHLY and FYNNEI. The V and J ends lost 4 bases and 2 bases, in that order; junction bases with no gene match: 2. Treatment defined: oral pan-JAK inhibitor, 5-10 mg twice daily. A remark on this clone: As yet, its antigen is unknown.

The chain combines TRBV2 with TRBJ2-5; 9 bases agree with TRBD1. The TCR was taken from a human donor with alopecia areata. The starting material was CD4+ T cells sorted from blood, obtained at week 24, from a patient treated with tofacitinib. CDR3 sequence (DNA): TGTGCCAGCAGTGCTGGACAGGGGCAAGAGACCCAGTACTTC. It translates to CASSAGQGQETQYF.